The entry below gives a single T cell receptor beta chain sequence along with its context. The target antigen is unknown. The same CDR3 can be traced to other DNA sequences in this sample. This specimen belongs to a study of cytomegalovirus exposure and HLA in healthy donors. There were likely unrecorded immune exposures, though donors were nominally healthy when sampled. Use of 60 Vbeta and 13 Jbeta primers characterized the PCR. The authors' processing: Roughly 11 million of the approximately 80 million unique TCR beta chains counted in a later analysis were shared. The repertoire was sequenced with immunoSEQ multiplex PCR; TCRdb's copy has only in-frame clones and lacks some. V and J calls and clone size are copied from that table; D and trimming were computed from the DNA. Seen here are 100,000 to 150,000 clones, around 70% observed once, and the top ten hold 4.1%. Study conclusions and caveats: A later analysis reportedly found fewer N-insertions in an Asian-associated ancestry cluster than the roughly 670-donor mean. Cytomegalovirus association was listed for about 150 TCR beta chains.

Trimming pared 6 bases from V and 5 bases from J, leaving 5 bases between. The CDR3 loop spans 11 amino acids. Germline V gene lookup returns CDR1 KGHSH and CDR2 LQKENI. Material for sequencing was PBMCs. This TCR came from a woman aged 40 to 50 in good health and CMV-seronegative. This rearrangement joins TRBV18 to TRBJ2-1; no firm D call. The CDR3 coding sequence is TGTGCCAGCTCGCGAGACAATGAGCAGTTCTTC. As protein: CASSRDNEQFF.